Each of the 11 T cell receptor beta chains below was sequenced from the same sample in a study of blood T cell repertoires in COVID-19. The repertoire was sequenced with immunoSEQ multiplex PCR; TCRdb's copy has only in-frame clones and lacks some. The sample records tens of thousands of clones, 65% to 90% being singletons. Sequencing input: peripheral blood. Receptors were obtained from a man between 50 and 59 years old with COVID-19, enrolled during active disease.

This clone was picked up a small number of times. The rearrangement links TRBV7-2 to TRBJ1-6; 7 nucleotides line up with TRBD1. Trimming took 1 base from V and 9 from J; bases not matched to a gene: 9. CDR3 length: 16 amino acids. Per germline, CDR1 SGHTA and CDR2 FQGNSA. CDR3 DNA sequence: TGTGCCAGCAGCTTAGGCGGGACAGCCCAAGGTTCACCCCTCCACTTT. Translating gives CASSLGGTAQGSPLHF.

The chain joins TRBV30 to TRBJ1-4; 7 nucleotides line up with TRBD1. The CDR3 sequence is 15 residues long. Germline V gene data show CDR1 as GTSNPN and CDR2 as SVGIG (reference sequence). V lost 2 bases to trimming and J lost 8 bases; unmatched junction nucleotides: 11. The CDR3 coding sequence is TGTGCCTGGAGTTGGGGCGGGACAGCCGGAGAAAAACTGTTTTTT. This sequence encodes CAWSWGGTAGEKLFF.

The CDR3: CARSSDRAPSGTGELFF. In DNA form, the CDR3 reads TGTGCCAGAAGCTCGGACAGGGCCCCGTCTGGCACCGGGGAGCTGTTTTTT. V gene TRBV7-5 combines with J gene TRBJ2-2; the D call in the table, TRBD1, was not verified against the DNA. TRBV7-5 is tagged as a pseudogene. The length of the CDR3 is 17 residues.

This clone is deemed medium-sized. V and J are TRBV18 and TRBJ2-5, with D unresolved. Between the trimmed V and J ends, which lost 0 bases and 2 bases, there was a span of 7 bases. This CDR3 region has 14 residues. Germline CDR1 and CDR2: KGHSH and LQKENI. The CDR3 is CASSPPPKQETQYF. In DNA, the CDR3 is TGTGCCAGCTCACCACCCCCCAAACAAGAGACCCAGTACTTC. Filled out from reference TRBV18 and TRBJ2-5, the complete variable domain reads NAGVMQNPRHLVRRRGQEARLRCSPMKGHSHVYWYRQLPEEGLKFMVYLQKENIIDESGMPKERFSAEFPKEGPSILRIQQVVRGDSAAYFCASSPPPKQETQYFGPGTRLLVL.

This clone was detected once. Here the CDR3 reads CASSDSGIHEQYF. The CDR3 nucleotides are TGCGCCAGCAGCGATAGCGGGATCCACGAGCAGTACTTC. This chain joins TRBV5-1 and TRBJ2-7; the match to TRBD2 covers 8 bases. Germline V gene data show CDR1 as SGHRS and CDR2 as YFSETQ. V dropped 4 bases and J dropped 5; count of bases not matched to a gene: 5. The CDR3 consists of 13 residues.

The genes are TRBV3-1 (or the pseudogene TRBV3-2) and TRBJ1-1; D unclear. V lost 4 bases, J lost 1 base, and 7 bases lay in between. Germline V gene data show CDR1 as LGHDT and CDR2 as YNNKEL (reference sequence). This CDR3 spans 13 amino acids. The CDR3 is CASSPSGNTEAFF. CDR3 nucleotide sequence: TGTGCCAGCAGCCCGAGTGGGAACACTGAAGCTTTCTTT.

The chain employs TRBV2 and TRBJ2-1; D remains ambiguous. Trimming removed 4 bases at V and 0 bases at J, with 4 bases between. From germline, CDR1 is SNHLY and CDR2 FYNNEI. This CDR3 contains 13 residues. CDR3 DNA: TGTGCCAGCAGTGTACTCTCCTACAATGAGCAGTTCTTC. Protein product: CASSVLSYNEQFF. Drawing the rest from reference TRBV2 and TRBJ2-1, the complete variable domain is EPEVTQTPSHQVTQMGQEVILRCVPISNHLYFYWYRQILGQKVEFLVSFYNNEISEKSEIFDDQFSVERPDGSNFTLKIRSTKLEDSAMYFCASSVLSYNEQFFGPGTRLTVL.

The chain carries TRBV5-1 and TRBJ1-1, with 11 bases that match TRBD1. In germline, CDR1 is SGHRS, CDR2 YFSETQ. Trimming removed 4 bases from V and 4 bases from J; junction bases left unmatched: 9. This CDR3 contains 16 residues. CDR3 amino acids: CASSRGGQGVGTEAFF. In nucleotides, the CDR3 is TGCGCCAGCAGCCGTGGGGGACAGGGGGTTGGCACTGAAGCTTTCTTT.

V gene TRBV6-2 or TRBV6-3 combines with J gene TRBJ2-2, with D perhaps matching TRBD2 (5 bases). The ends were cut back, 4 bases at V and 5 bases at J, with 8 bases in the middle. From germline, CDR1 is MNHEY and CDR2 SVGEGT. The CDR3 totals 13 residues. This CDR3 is CASSSTRTGELFF. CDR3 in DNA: TGTGCCAGCAGTTCAACTAGAACCGGGGAGCTGTTTTTT.

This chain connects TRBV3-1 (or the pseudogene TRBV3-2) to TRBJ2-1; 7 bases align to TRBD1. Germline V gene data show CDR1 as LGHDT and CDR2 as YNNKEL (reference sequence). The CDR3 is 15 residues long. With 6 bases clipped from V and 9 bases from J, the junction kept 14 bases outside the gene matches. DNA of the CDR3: TGTGCCAGCAGTCCAACAGGGGCCCCCAAGGTTGAGCAGTTCTTC. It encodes CASSPTGAPKVEQFF.

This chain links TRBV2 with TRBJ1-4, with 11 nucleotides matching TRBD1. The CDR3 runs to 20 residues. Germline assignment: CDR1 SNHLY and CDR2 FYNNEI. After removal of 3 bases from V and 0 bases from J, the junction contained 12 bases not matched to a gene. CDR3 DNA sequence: TGTGCCAGCAGTGAGCAAATACCGGGACAGGGGGGAACAACTAATGAAAAACTGTTTTTT. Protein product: CASSEQIPGQGGTTNEKLFF.